This TCR beta chain was found in a study of blood T cell repertoires in COVID-19. Study background: Researchers got acute and convalescent COVID-19 samples from the United States, Italy and Spain.

Germline V CDR1 and CDR2: SGHRS, YFSETQ. V gave up 3 bases and J gave up 7 bases; unmatched junction bases: 8. The CDR3 has 16 residues. Original handling: Researchers report that nucleated cell counts were estimated from reference gene primer amplification. This table comes from immunoSEQ multiplex PCR, and its TCRdb copy is limited to in-frame clones, with some not included. The V and J calls and clone size are taken from that table; D and trimming were inferred from the DNA. Of tens of thousands of clones listed, 75% to 90% are singletons. This receptor was taken from a woman aged 80 or over with active COVID-19. The genes are TRBV5-1 and TRBJ2-1, with 12 bases aligning to TRBD2. The sample was peripheral blood. As DNA, the CDR3 is TGCGCCAGCAGCTCGACACTAGCGGGAGGATTGAATGAGCAGTTCTTC. Its protein product is CASSSTLAGGLNEQFF.